The clone carrying this TCR beta chain was counted once. Data came from immunoSEQ multiplex PCR; TCRdb stores just in-frame clones and leaves some out. The table records approximately 220,000 clones, about nine tenths of them present only once. This entry is derived from a study of blood T cell repertoires in COVID-19. Per the germline V gene, CDR1 is LGHDT and CDR2 is YNNKEL (reference sequence). Trimming cost V 4 bases and J 3 bases, with 15 bases left between them. There are 15 residues in the CDR3. Cohorts were determined from participant-reported clinical history. This chain uses TRBV3-1 (or the pseudogene TRBV3-2) with TRBJ1-2; possible D gene TRBD1, 5 bases. This TCR was sampled from a woman under 40 with acute COVID-19. Sequencing was performed on PBMCs or T cells enriched from blood (not recorded which). CDR3 residues: CASSPERGVDYGYTF. CDR3 DNA sequence: TGTGCCAGCAGCCCTGAACGGGGGGTCGACTATGGCTACACCTTC.